Below, 18 T cell receptor beta chains from the same sample are listed, as sequenced in a study of cytomegalovirus exposure and HLA in healthy donors. PCR involved 60 Vbeta and 13 Jbeta primers. The method was immunoSEQ multiplex PCR; TCRdb's version includes in-frame clones alone and lacks a portion of them. The data hold around 180,000 clones, with 75% to 80% observed a single time. Sample: PBMCs. These TCRs come from a woman in her thirties in good health and CMV-seropositive.

The J gene is TRBJ2-7, the V gene TRBV13; 10 bases align to TRBD1. This CDR3 contains 14 residues. V lost 5 bases, J lost 3 bases, and 4 bases stayed unmatched. Germline loops: CDR1 PRHDT, CDR2 FYEKMQ (reference sequence). The CDR3 region has the DNA TGTGCCAGCAGCCTAAGGGACAGGGGCTACGAGCAGTACTTC. Residues: CASSLRDRGYEQYF.

This sequence joins TRBV10-1 and TRBJ1-3; D perhaps matches TRBD1 (6 bases). This CDR3 region has 15 residues. The V end was cut by 3 bases, the J end by 0 bases, with 9 bases between. Germline-derived CDR1 and CDR2 are WNHNN and SYGVQD (reference sequence). The DNA of the CDR3 is TGCGCCAGCAGTGAATCCAGGGGCTCTGGAAACACCATATATTTT. Translating it yields CASSESRGSGNTIYF.

V is TRBV30 and J is TRBJ1-5; 9 bases map to TRBD1. Per germline, CDR1 GTSNPN and CDR2 SVGIG (reference sequence). The length of the CDR3 is 16 residues. Losses at the gene ends were 0 bases for V and 4 bases for J; bases not matched to a gene: 7. Here the CDR3 reads CAWSVQGATKNQPQHF. The CDR3 DNA is TGTGCCTGGAGTGTACAGGGGGCGACGAAGAATCAGCCCCAGCATTTT.

This clone was observed a handful of times. J is TRBJ2-1 and V is TRBV5-1; 13 bases line up with TRBD2. The CDR3 has 20 residues. Trimming took 4 bases from V and 3 from J; bases not matched to a gene: 16. Germline V gives CDR1 SGHRS, CDR2 YFSETQ. The CDR3 reads CASSRVVGLAGIKVYNEQFF. CDR3 DNA sequence: TGCGCCAGCAGCCGGGTGGTGGGACTAGCGGGGATTAAGGTCTACAATGAGCAGTTCTTC. The whole variable domain, filled in from reference TRBV5-1 and TRBJ2-1, reads KAGVTQTPRYLIKTRGQQVTLSCSPISGHRSVSWYQQTPGQGLQFLFEYFSETQRNKGNFPGRFSGRQFSNSRSEMNVSTLELGDSALYLCASSRVVGLAGIKVYNEQFFGPGTRLTVL.

The CDR3 is CASSWGGSYNEQFF. The CDR3 bases are TGTGCCAGCAGCTGGGGGGGGTCCTACAATGAGCAGTTCTTC. The chain is built from TRBV7-9 and TRBJ2-1; 7 nucleotides line up with TRBD2. The CDR3 spans 14 residues. V shed 4 bases and J 1 base; nucleotides not matched to a gene: 1. Looked up from germline, CDR1 is SEHNR and CDR2 is FQNEAQ (reference sequence).

Comment on this clone: One junction end disagrees with the germline gene, perhaps due to a read error. This chain connects TRBV18 to TRBJ2-3; 7 positions agree with TRBD2. This CDR3 contains 17 residues. The germline V gene encodes CDR1 KGHSH and CDR2 LQKENI. CDR3 nucleotide sequence: TGTGCCAGCTCACCACCGTCGGGCGGGAGCTACACAGATATGCAGTATTTT. Amino acid sequence: CASSPPSGGSYTDMQYF. The entire variable domain, with the rest obtained from reference TRBV18 and TRBJ2-3, is as follows: NAGVMQNPRHLVRRRGQEARLRCSPMKGHSHVYWYRQLPEEGLKFMVYLQKENIIDESGMPKERFSAEFPKEGPSILRIQQVVRGDSAAYFCASSPPSGGSYTDMQYFGPGTRLTVL.

The rearrangement links TRBV5-4 to TRBJ2-1; 12 positions agree with TRBD2. CDR1 is SGHNT and CDR2 is YYREEE in the germline V gene (reference sequence). J gave up 9 bases and V 8 bases, and 21 bases lay outside the gene matches. The CDR3 has 18 amino acids. For the CDR3, the DNA is TGTGCCAGGCGACGCTCAAATACTAGCGGGGGGAGTAGGGGTGAGCAGTTCTTC. Its protein product is CARRRSNTSGGSRGEQFF.

The chain joins TRBV5-1 to TRBJ1-1; possibly TRBD1 for D (6 bases). The germline V gene encodes CDR1 SGHRS and CDR2 YFSETQ. Trimming cost V 4 bases and J 0 bases, with 16 bases left between them. CDR3 length equals 16 residues. Written as DNA, the CDR3 is TGCGCCAGCAGCATCGGACAGCTCCCTCTGAACACTGAAGCTTTCTTT. Translating gives CASSIGQLPLNTEAFF. Together with reference TRBV5-1 and TRBJ1-1, the CDR3 gives the full variable domain: KAGVTQTPRYLIKTRGQQVTLSCSPISGHRSVSWYQQTPGQGLQFLFEYFSETQRNKGNFPGRFSGRQFSNSRSEMNVSTLELGDSALYLCASSIGQLPLNTEAFFGQGTRLTVV.

The table lists this clone with a few counts. This chain links TRBV9 with TRBJ2-1, with 12 bases lining up with TRBD2. CDR3 length: 16 amino acids. Losses at the gene ends were 0 bases for V and 8 bases for J; bases not matched to a gene: 6. The germline V gene encodes CDR1 SGDLS and CDR2 YYNGEE. The CDR3 sequence: CASSVGTSGIMDEQFF. The CDR3, as DNA: TGTGCCAGCAGCGTAGGGACTAGCGGGATAATGGATGAGCAGTTCTTC.

The chain combines TRBV29-1 with TRBJ1-1; D remains ambiguous. The CDR3 runs to 13 residues. V lost 5 bases, J lost 1 base, and 11 bases lay in between. Germline values: CDR1 SQVTM, CDR2 ANQGSEA. For the CDR3, the DNA is TGCAGCGTTAAACTTAACTCGAACACTGAAGCTTTCTTT. Translated, it gives CSVKLNSNTEAFF.

This clone was seen a few times. The genes are TRBV7-9 and TRBJ2-3; perhaps TRBD1 as D (8 bases). V gave up 4 bases and J gave up 2 bases, with 13 bases separating them. This CDR3 is 15 amino acids long. Germline values: CDR1 SEHNR, CDR2 FQNEAQ (reference sequence). CDR3 sequence reads: CASSSQGDYTDTQYF. CDR3 in DNA: TGTGCCAGCAGCTCACAGGGGGACTACACAGATACGCAGTATTTT.

This chain links TRBV7-9 with TRBJ2-1; 8 positions agree with TRBD1. CDR1 is SEHNR and CDR2 is FQNEAQ in the germline V gene (reference sequence). Trimming removed 1 base from V and 6 bases from J; junction bases left unmatched: 5. The CDR3 runs 15 residues. This chain's CDR3 is CASSLGGQEANEQFF. The CDR3 DNA is TGTGCCAGCAGCTTAGGGGGACAGGAGGCCAATGAGCAGTTCTTC.

This chain uses TRBV6-6 with TRBJ1-5, with 7 bases aligning to TRBD1. Germline CDR1 is MNHNY and CDR2 is SVGAGI (reference sequence). V was clipped by 0 bases and J by 3 bases; unmatched bases: 2. The CDR3 spans 15 residues. CDR3 nucleotide sequence: TGTGCCAGCAGTTACTCGACAGGGTTCAATCAGCCCCAGCATTTT. Translation: CASSYSTGFNQPQHF.

The rearrangement links TRBV6-6 to TRBJ1-5, with D unresolved. Between the trimmed V and J ends, which lost 3 bases and 3 bases, there was a span of 12 bases. Germline loops: CDR1 MNHNY, CDR2 SVGAGI (reference sequence). The CDR3 covers 15 residues. The CDR3 region has the DNA TGTGCCAGCAGTTATTCCGGGAATCACAATCAGCCCCAGCATTTT. This gives the protein CASSYSGNHNQPQHF.

J is TRBJ2-2 and V is TRBV5-6, with TRBD2 matching 10 bases. CDR3 size: 18 residues. With 0 bases clipped from V and 6 bases from J, the junction kept 11 bases outside the gene matches. Germline lookup yields CDR1 SGHDT and CDR2 YYEEEE. The CDR3 DNA follows: TGTGCCAGCAGCTTGGGGACTAGCGGAAGGGGGCTGTCCGGGGAGCTGTTTTTT. It yields the protein CASSLGTSGRGLSGELFF. The whole variable domain, remainder taken from reference TRBV5-6 and TRBJ2-2, is DAGVTQSPTHLIKTRGQQVTLRCSPKSGHDTVSWYQQALGQGPQFIFQYYEEEERQRGNFPDRFSGHQFPNYSSELNVNALLLGDSALYLCASSLGTSGRGLSGELFFGEGSRLTVL.

The V call is TRBV6-6, the J call TRBJ2-7, with D tentatively TRBD2 (5 bases). V was pared by 4 bases and J by 2 bases, with 18 bases between. CDR1 MNHNY and CDR2 SVGAGI come from the germline V gene (reference sequence). The CDR3 has 16 residues. CDR3 in DNA: TGTGCCAGCAGTTTCCTTTTGAGGGAGCCCGCCTACGAGCAGTACTTC. Translating gives CASSFLLREPAYEQYF.

CDR3 nucleotide sequence: TGTGCCAGCAGCTTCGGGACAGGGTCGGGGGAGACCCAGTACTTC. This gives the protein CASSFGTGSGETQYF. The chain employs TRBV5-4 and TRBJ2-5; 9 nucleotides match TRBD1. This CDR3 comprises 15 residues. CDR1 and CDR2 from the germline V gene are SGHNT and YYREEE (reference sequence). V shed 2 bases, J shed 5 bases, and the junction held 7 bases outside the gene matches.

V and J are TRBV7-6 and TRBJ2-7, with D maybe TRBD2 (5 bases). Germline V lookup: CDR1 SGHVS, CDR2 FNYEAQ. V dropped 5 bases and J dropped 4 bases, with 18 bases sitting between them. This CDR3 has 15 amino acids. The CDR3 nucleotides are TGTGCCAGCAGCCCAGCTAGATCTCGACTATACGAGCAGTACTTC. This encodes CASSPARSRLYEQYF.